Presented here are 28 T cell receptor beta chains from one specimen sequenced in a study of technical replicates of blood from a few donors (dated by TCRdb to 2017 to 2019). The library was prepared using the immunoSEQ multiplex PCR assay. TCRdb carries this immuneACCESS record with in-frame sequences only. Its versions omit some clonotypes, under half of them owing to an unresolved V gene in the studies checked, with the rest unexplained. This sample has 70,000 to 95,000 clones in its table, and approximately 95% of those were observed once. The ten largest clones add up to 0.25% of the sample. Input material: T cells isolated from PBMCs. Receptor source: a human donor in good health.

This sequence joins TRBV6-4 and TRBJ1-1; D might be TRBD1 (6 bases). The V end lost 6 bases, the J end lost 5 bases, and 16 bases lay between the germline ends. Germline loops: CDR1 MRHNA, CDR2 SNTAGT. This CDR3 contains 14 residues. CDR3 nucleotides: TGTGCCAGCAGGATGATACAGGGAGGGACTGAAGCTTTCTTT. Its protein product is CASRMIQGGTEAFF.

The rearrangement joins TRBV19 to TRBJ1-2; a weak D match, TRBD1 (6 bases). Trimming removed 3 bases at V and 4 bases at J, with 12 bases between. CDR1 and CDR2 from the germline V gene are LNHDA and SQIVND (reference sequence). The CDR3 is 14 amino acids. CDR3 sequence reads: CASSIMDSFYGYTF. For the CDR3, the DNA is TGTGCCAGTAGTATTATGGACAGTTTCTATGGCTACACCTTC.

The chain recombines TRBV19 with TRBJ2-3, with TRBD1 matching over 7 bases. CDR1 is LNHDA and CDR2 is SQIVND in the germline V gene (reference sequence). The length of the CDR3 is 15 residues. The V segment lost 3 bases and the J segment 1 base; nucleotides outside the gene matches: 4. The CDR3 DNA reads as TGTGCCAGTAGTATGCGCGGACAGGGCACAGATACGCAGTATTTT. It encodes CASSMRGQGTDTQYF.

This chain joins TRBV12-5 and TRBJ2-1; TRBD1 might be the D (6 bases). Germline V gives CDR1 LGHNT, CDR2 FRNRAP. CDR3 length: 15 residues. The ends were cut back, 1 base at V and 7 bases at J, with 14 bases in the middle. The DNA of the CDR3 is TGTGCTAGTGGTTTGGAGTCCCGGGACATTAATGAGCAGTTCTTC. Residues: CASGLESRDINEQFF.

In nucleotides, the CDR3 is TGCGCCAGCAGCCAAGTGATTTCGCAGGGGAGCAACTACGAGCAGTACTTC. Protein: CASSQVISQGSNYEQYF. This chain joins TRBV4-1 and TRBJ2-7; D is perhaps TRBD1 (6 bases). V gave up 1 base and J gave up 3 bases, with 19 bases separating them. CDR3 length equals 17 residues. Germline-derived CDR1 and CDR2 are MGHRA and YSYEKL.

The J gene is TRBJ1-5, the V gene TRBV28; D possibly corresponds to TRBD1 (6 bases). Germline assignment: CDR1 MDHEN and CDR2 SYDVKM. Trimming left V 5 bases short and J 2 bases short, with 16 bases between. The CDR3 runs 16 residues. DNA of the CDR3: TGTGCCAGCAGTCCTACTAAAGGGGGTCGCAATCAGCCCCAGCATTTT. As protein: CASSPTKGGRNQPQHF.

CDR3: CASTQGGTSGKGELFF. The CDR3 nucleotides read TGTGCCAGCACCCAGGGGGGGACTAGCGGGAAAGGGGAGCTGTTTTTT. The rearrangement uses TRBV6-6 and TRBJ2-2; 13 bases map to TRBD2. This CDR3 is 16 amino acids long. Germline V CDR1 and CDR2: MNHNY, SVGAGI (reference sequence). Germline trimming cut 7 bases from V and 8 bases from J; bases unmatched to any gene: 10.

V usage is TRBV7-2 and J usage is TRBJ1-3, with D uncertain. The CDR3 has 16 amino acids. The V gene lost 1 base and the J gene lost 0 bases, with 10 bases spanning the gap. Germline CDR1 and CDR2: SGHTA and FQGNSA. CDR3 amino acids: CASSLDSGLSGNTIYF. CDR3 coding DNA: TGTGCCAGCAGCTTAGACTCCGGACTCTCTGGAAACACCATATATTTT.

This clone was seen just once. The gene calls are TRBV27 and TRBJ2-7; D is unresolved. The ends were cut back, 3 bases at V and 4 bases at J, with 10 bases in the middle. The CDR3 spans 13 residues. In germline, CDR1 is MNHEY, CDR2 SMNVEV (reference sequence). The CDR3 DNA reads TGTGCCAGCAGTTTGGGCTTATTGTACGAGCAGTACTTC. It specifies CASSLGLLYEQYF.

The chain is built from TRBV6-6 and TRBJ2-7, with 9 nucleotides matching TRBD2. The CDR3 has 14 amino acids. CDR1 and CDR2 (germline): MNHNY, SVGAGI (reference sequence). Trimming cost V 4 bases and J 6 bases; bases outside gene matches: 7. The CDR3 DNA sequence: TGTGCCAGCAGTTTAGCGGGAGCTGTACGCGAGCAGTACTTC. Translation gives CASSLAGAVREQYF.

The chain is built from TRBV10-3 and TRBJ1-5; D is undetermined. CDR3 length: 17 residues. V was pared by 2 bases and J by 0 bases, with 14 bases between. Germline V gives CDR1 ENHRY, CDR2 SYGVKD. The CDR3: CAISERGAETSNQPQHF. The DNA for the CDR3 is TGTGCCATCAGTGAGCGAGGCGCGGAAACTAGCAATCAGCCCCAGCATTTT.

The genes are TRBV6-1 and TRBJ2-7, with 10 bases lining up with TRBD1. The CDR3 is 14 residues long. V lost 6 bases and J lost 3; bases outside the gene matches: 5. CDR1 and CDR2 from the germline V gene are MNHNS and SASEGT. The CDR3 region is CASRTGTGDYEQYF. The CDR3 nucleotides read TGTGCCAGCAGGACCGGGACAGGGGACTACGAGCAGTACTTC.

The chain employs TRBV11-2 and TRBJ2-7, with D perhaps matching TRBD2 (5 bases). CDR3 length: 15 amino acids. Germline-derived CDR1 and CDR2 are SGHAT and FQNNGV. The V gene lost 7 bases and the J gene lost 5 bases, with 21 bases spanning the gap. In nucleotides, the CDR3 is TGTGCCAGCACCTTCGGCGGCCTCCCGAGGGACGAGCAGTACTTC. This sequence encodes CASTFGGLPRDEQYF.

V is TRBV7-2 and J is TRBJ1-3; possible D gene TRBD1, 5 bases. The V gene's germline CDR1 is SGHTA and CDR2 FQGNSA. Between the trimmed V and J ends, which lost 4 bases and 3 bases, there was a span of 19 bases. The CDR3 totals 17 residues. The CDR3 DNA sequence: TGTGCCAGCAGCTCGAATCTCAGGGTAGTAAGTGGAAACACCATATATTTT. This encodes CASSSNLRVVSGNTIYF.

The rearrangement uses TRBV10-2 and TRBJ2-7; 13 bases align to TRBD2. Germline CDR1 WSHSY, CDR2 SAAADI. This CDR3 is built from 15 residues. Trimming removed 5 bases from V and 7 bases from J; junction bases left unmatched: 8. The CDR3 region has the DNA TGCGCCAGCAGTTTCGGACTAGCGGGAGTGGGGGAGCAGTACTTC. Residues: CASSFGLAGVGEQYF.

The chain recombines TRBV5-4 with TRBJ1-2; D is unresolved. V was trimmed by 1 base and J by 5 bases, leaving 12 bases between them. The CDR3 sequence is 14 residues long. CDR1 is SGHNT, CDR2 YYREEE, per germline (reference sequence). The CDR3: CASSLKDLGYGYTF. DNA for the CDR3: TGTGCCAGCAGCTTGAAGGACTTAGGGTATGGCTACACCTTC.

The chain has TRBV4-1 and TRBJ1-5; 8 bases align to TRBD1. V lost 6 bases, J lost 6 bases, and 7 bases stayed unmatched. Germline V CDR1 and CDR2: MGHRA, YSYEKL. The CDR3 is made up of 14 amino acids. CDR3 bases: TGCGCCAGCAGACGGCAGGGGGCAGGTCAGCCCCAGCATTTT. Translated, it gives CASRRQGAGQPQHF.

This rearrangement joins TRBV9 to TRBJ2-3; the D gene is possibly TRBD1 (6 bases). This CDR3 is built from 16 residues. The ends were cut back, 0 bases at V and 3 bases at J, with 14 bases in the middle. Per germline, CDR1 SGDLS and CDR2 YYNGEE. CDR3 sequence: CASSVGVGATTDTQYF. CDR3 in DNA: TGTGCCAGCAGCGTAGGTGTGGGGGCGACTACAGATACGCAGTATTTT.

The chain uses TRBV27 and TRBJ1-6, with no clear D. CDR1 and CDR2 (germline): MNHEY, SMNVEV (reference sequence). The CDR3 has 18 residues. Trimming took 5 bases from V and 7 from J, leaving 24 bases between them. CDR3: CASSPKPARLQSNSPLHF. The CDR3 region has the DNA TGTGCCAGCAGTCCCAAGCCGGCGCGGCTACAATCCAATTCACCCCTCCACTTT.

This clone was detected only once. The chain recombines TRBV6-5 with TRBJ1-4; 7 bases are a match to TRBD1. The CDR3 totals 14 residues. Germline V CDR1 and CDR2: MNHEY, SVGAGI. V trimming: 4 bases; J trimming: 5 bases; junction bases outside the gene matches: 4. The CDR3 spells CASSLDRRNEKLFF. The CDR3 nucleotides are TGTGCCAGCAGTTTGGACAGGAGGAATGAAAAACTGTTTTTT.

This chain joins TRBV6-4 and TRBJ1-5; D remains unclear. The CDR3 totals 15 residues. Germline loops: CDR1 MRHNA, CDR2 SNTAGT. The V and J ends lost 3 bases and 3 bases respectively, with 12 bases between them. The CDR3 bases are TGTGCCAGCAGTGAGCTTGGAGGTGCCAATCAGCCCCAGCATTTT. Its protein product is CASSELGGANQPQHF.

The chain has TRBV4-1 and TRBJ2-7; 10 bases line up with TRBD1. Per germline, CDR1 MGHRA and CDR2 YSYEKL. Losses at the gene ends were 3 bases for V and 3 bases for J; bases not matched to a gene: 5. This CDR3 is 15 amino acids long. This chain's CDR3 is CASSQTGQGNYEQYF. CDR3 coding DNA: TGCGCCAGCAGCCAGACGGGACAGGGGAACTACGAGCAGTACTTC.

The chain recombines TRBV9 with TRBJ2-1; TRBD1 matches at 10 bases. The CDR3 covers 15 residues. Germline values: CDR1 SGDLS, CDR2 YYNGEE. V was clipped by 3 bases and J by 4 bases; unmatched bases: 4. Here the CDR3 reads CASSAGTGAYNEQFF. In DNA, the CDR3 is TGTGCCAGCAGCGCAGGGACAGGGGCATACAATGAGCAGTTCTTC.

V gene TRBV5-1 combines with J gene TRBJ2-3; perhaps TRBD2 as D (5 bases). The length of the CDR3 is 13 residues. The V end lost 0 bases, the J end lost 3 bases, and 5 bases lay between the germline ends. Germline assignment: CDR1 SGHRS and CDR2 YFSETQ. CDR3 protein: CASSLGRTDTQYF. The CDR3 nucleotides read TGCGCCAGCAGCTTGGGGAGGACAGATACGCAGTATTTT.

The chain links TRBV7-6 to TRBJ2-1; 10 positions agree with TRBD2. Trimming removed 2 bases from V and 5 bases from J; junction bases left unmatched: 6. From germline, CDR1 is SGHVS and CDR2 FNYEAQ. CDR3 length equals 16 residues. This CDR3 is CASSLRASGGDNEQFF. The CDR3 DNA is TGTGCCAGCAGCTTAAGGGCTAGCGGGGGAGACAATGAGCAGTTCTTC.

The chain has TRBV9 and TRBJ1-6; no reliable D call. This CDR3 is built from 12 residues. Germline V gene data show CDR1 as SGDLS and CDR2 as YYNGEE. Trimming stripped 8 bases from V and 10 bases from J, with 13 bases between. CDR3 protein: CARVERRSPLHF. The CDR3 DNA reads as TGTGCCAGGGTTGAAAGGCGGTCACCCCTCCACTTT.

The V gene is TRBV25-1, the J gene TRBJ2-2; D perhaps matches TRBD2 (5 bases). Trimming removed 6 bases from V and 8 bases from J, with 7 bases in between. This CDR3 comprises 11 residues. Germline assignment: CDR1 MGHDK and CDR2 SYGVNS. The CDR3: CASREEGELFF. The CDR3 nucleotides read TGTGCCAGCAGGGAGGAGGGGGAGCTGTTTTTT.

V gene TRBV7-9 combines with J gene TRBJ2-1; 7 bases match TRBD2. V lost 6 bases to trimming and J lost 4 bases; unmatched junction nucleotides: 9. CDR1 and CDR2 from the germline V gene are SEHNR and FQNEAQ (reference sequence). The CDR3 totals 15 residues. The CDR3 spells CASSLRLGGYNEQFF. As DNA, the CDR3 is TGTGCCAGCAGTCTTCGCCTGGGAGGGTACAATGAGCAGTTCTTC.